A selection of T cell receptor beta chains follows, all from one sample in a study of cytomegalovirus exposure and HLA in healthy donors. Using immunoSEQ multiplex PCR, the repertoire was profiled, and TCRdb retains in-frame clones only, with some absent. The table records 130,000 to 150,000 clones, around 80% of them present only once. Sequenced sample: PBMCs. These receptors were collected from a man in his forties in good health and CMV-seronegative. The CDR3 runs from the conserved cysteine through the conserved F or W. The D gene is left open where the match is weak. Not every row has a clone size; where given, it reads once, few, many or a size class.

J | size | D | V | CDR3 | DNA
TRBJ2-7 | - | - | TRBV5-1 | CASSLAAASSSYEQYF | TGCGCCAGCAGCTTGGCTGCTGCCTCCAGCTCCTACGAGCAGTACTTC
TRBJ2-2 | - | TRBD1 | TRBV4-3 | CASSKLTGGDTGELFF | TGCGCCAGCAGCAAACTGACAGGGGGGGACACCGGGGAGCTGTTTTTT
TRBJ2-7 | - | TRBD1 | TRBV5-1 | CASRSRTGLDEQYF | TGCGCCAGCAGGTCCCGGACAGGGCTTGACGAGCAGTACTTC
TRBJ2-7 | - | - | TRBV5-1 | CASKESSYEQYF | TGCGCCAGCAAGGAGAGCTCCTACGAGCAGTACTTC
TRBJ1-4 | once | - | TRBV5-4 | CASSLRQDDEKLFF | TGTGCCAGCAGCTTGCGGCAGGATGATGAAAAACTGTTTTTT
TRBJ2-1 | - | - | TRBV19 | CASREQGYEQFF | TGTGCCAGTAGAGAGCAGGGTTATGAGCAGTTCTTC
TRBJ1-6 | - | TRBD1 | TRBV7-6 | CASSPTTGGNSPLHF | TGTGCCAGCAGCCCGACGACAGGGGGAAATTCACCCCTCCACTTT
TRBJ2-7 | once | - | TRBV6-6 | CASTNRATEQYF | TGTGCCAGCACCAATCGAGCTACCGAGCAGTACTTC
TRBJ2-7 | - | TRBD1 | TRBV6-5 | CASSPLGDSAYEQYF | TGTGCCAGCAGTCCCCTGGGGGACAGCGCCTACGAGCAGTACTTC
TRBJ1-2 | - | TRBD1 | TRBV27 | CASRRTGGIGYTF | TGTGCCAGCAGGAGGACAGGGGGTATCGGCTACACCTTC
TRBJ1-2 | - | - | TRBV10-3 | CAISPGREGYTF | TGTGCCATCAGCCCGGGGAGGGAAGGCTACACCTTC
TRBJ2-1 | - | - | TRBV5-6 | CASTATRWRINNEQFF | TGTGCCAGCACCGCCACCAGGTGGCGTATAAACAATGAGCAGTTCTTC
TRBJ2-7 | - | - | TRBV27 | CASSLWAKPYEQYF | TGTGCCAGCAGTTTATGGGCTAAACCCTACGAGCAGTACTTC